This T cell receptor (beta chain) is drawn from a study of Graves' ophthalmopathy and Graves' hyperthyroidism. Overall study results and limits: Both an approximately 70% sensitivity and an approximately 72% specificity characterized the model's predictions of ophthalmopathy progression. From stable hyperthyroidism, ophthalmopathy was separated by a 13-signature model with about 88% sensitivity and less than 83% specificity.

PBMCs were obtained from 9 to 10 ml of fresh peripheral blood. Researchers took RNA transcripts and amplified TCR beta CDR3 regions from them. RT-PCR in the first round used HTBI primers; a second-round multiplex PCR followed. TCRdb reprocessed the multiplex PCR reads via MiXCR and lists one record per CDR3 protein. The sample shows 740,000 or so distinct CDR3 sequences, approximately 40% of them seen only once. This clonotype was counted ten times or more. Its target is not known. From germline, CDR1 is SNHLY and CDR2 FYNNEI. This CDR3 has 13 residues. With 2 bases removed from V and 4 bases from J, the gap between germline ends came to 8 bases.

This receptor was taken from an adult man with Graves' ophthalmopathy. What was sequenced was peripheral blood. This chain uses TRBV2 with TRBJ1-2; D unclear. CDR3 sequence: CASSEFTAYGYTF. CDR3 coding DNA: TGTGCCAGCAGTGAATTCACGGCCTATGGCTACACCTTC.